The following is a T cell receptor beta chain sequence with its context. Other DNA sequences within the sample encode an identical CDR3. The CDR3 totals 15 residues. Germline V lookup: CDR1 SGHNT, CDR2 YYREEE (reference sequence). Trimming pared 9 bases from V and 8 bases from J, leaving 26 bases between. Original data processing: From reference gene primer amplification, estimates of nucleated cell counts were derived. Clones were read by immunoSEQ multiplex PCR, and TCRdb kept only the in-frame ones, dropping some. V and J calls and clone size come straight from that table; D and trimming were deduced from the DNA. The table records roughly 120,000 clones, 75% to 90% of them present only once. These data come from a study of blood T cell repertoires in COVID-19. Whole-study context: Researchers got acute and convalescent COVID-19 samples from the United States, Italy and Spain. The cDNA or gDNA used as material had been derived from T cells, B-cell-depleted T cells, or PBMCs.

Sample: peripheral blood. The chain joins TRBV5-4 to TRBJ1-1; weak D call: TRBD1 (5 bases). The TCR sequence derives from a woman aged 45-65 years with acute or convalescent COVID-19. This CDR3 reads CATNLWGGTYTEAFF. The DNA for the CDR3 is TGTGCCACCAACCTTTGGGGGGGAACCTATACCGAAGCTTTCTTT.